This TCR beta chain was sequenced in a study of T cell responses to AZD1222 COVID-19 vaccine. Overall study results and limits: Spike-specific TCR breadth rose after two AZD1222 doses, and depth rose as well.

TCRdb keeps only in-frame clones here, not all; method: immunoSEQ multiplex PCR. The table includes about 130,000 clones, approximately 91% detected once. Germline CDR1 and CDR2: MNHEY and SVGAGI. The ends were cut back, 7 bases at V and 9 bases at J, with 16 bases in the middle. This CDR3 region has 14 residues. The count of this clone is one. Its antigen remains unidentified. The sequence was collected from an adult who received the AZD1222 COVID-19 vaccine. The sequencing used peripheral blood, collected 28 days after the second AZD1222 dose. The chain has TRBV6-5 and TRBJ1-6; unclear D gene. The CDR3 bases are TGTGCCAGCACCCCCGGGAACCGGGTTTCACCCCTCCACTTT. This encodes CASTPGNRVSPLHF.